This is a list of T cell receptor beta chains from one sample in a study of T cells in Graves' hyperthyroidism and ophthalmopathy. TCRdb reanalysed the multiplex PCR reads using MiXCR and keeps one entry per CDR3 protein. The sample holds 600,000 to 650,000 distinct CDR3 sequences, 15% to 20% seen once. The material sequenced was blood. These receptors were collected from a woman aged 25 to 39 with Graves' hyperthyroidism. CDR3s include the opening cysteine and the closing phenylalanine or tryptophan. A D gene is named only where the DNA matches it firmly. Size values are once, few and many counts, or a class for expanded clones, and some rows have none.

clone size	V gene	J gene	D gene	CDR3 protein	CDR3 DNA
.	TRBV29-1	TRBJ2-1	TRBD1	CSVDLTGSYEQFF	TGCAGCGTTGATTTGACAGGGTCTTACGAGCAGTTCTTC
many	TRBV20-1	TRBJ1-1	.	CSARDLYSSRAQHEAFF	TGCAGTGCTAGAGATCTTTACTCGTCGAGGGCCCAGCATGAAGCTTTCTTT
.	TRBV4-3	TRBJ2-1	TRBD2	CASSRSLAGFYNEQFF	TGCGCCAGCAGCCGATCGCTAGCGGGTTTCTACAATGAGCAGTTCTTC
.	TRBV10-1	TRBJ1-4	.	CARFLCPWALVEKLFF	TGCGCCCGTTTCTTGTGTCCGTGGGCTCTCGTGGAAAAACTGTTTTTT
few	TRBV27	TRBJ2-7	.	CASSSDLSYEQYF	TGTGCCAGCAGTTCGGACTTATCCTACGAGCAGTACTTC
.	TRBV24-1	TRBJ1-5	.	CATSDGGLTGLYSNQPQHF	TGTGCCACCAGTGATGGGGGGCTTACAGGCCTCTATAGCAATCAGCCCCAGCATTTT
many	TRBV6-1	TRBJ2-7	.	CASSEFSEQYF	TGTGCCAGCAGTGAATTCTCCGAGCAGTACTTC
.	TRBV7-2	TRBJ2-3	TRBD2	CASSFYGRGTDTQYF	TGTGCCAGCAGTTTCTACGGGAGGGGCACAGATACGCAGTATTTT
many	TRBV6-1	TRBJ2-7	TRBD2	CASSERLAGVYEQYF	TGTGCCAGCAGTGAACGACTAGCGGGAGTCTACGAGCAGTACTTC
few	TRBV7-8	TRBJ1-2	TRBD1	CASSLATTGVGSYTF	TGTGCCAGCAGCTTAGCAACAACAGGGGTCGGGAGCTACACCTTC
.	TRBV7-9	TRBJ2-7	.	CASIPRGVRSSYEQYF	TGTGCCAGCATCCCTCGTGGAGTCAGGTCTTCCTACGAGCAGTACTTC
many	TRBV5-1	TRBJ2-7	.	CASSFNSGSYEQYF	TGCGCCAGCAGCTTTAATAGTGGGAGCTACGAGCAGTACTTC
.	TRBV6-1	TRBJ1-1	TRBD1	CASSPRQGAVDTEAFF	TGTGCCAGCAGTCCCAGGCAGGGGGCCGTAGACACTGAAGCTTTCTTT
many	TRBV7-8	TRBJ1-1	.	CASSPHQGRSEAFF	TGTGCCAGCAGTCCTCATCAGGGGAGGTCTGAAGCTTTCTTT
many	TRBV29-1	TRBJ2-3	TRBD2	CSVAGSGSIDTQYF	TGCAGCGTTGCAGGTAGCGGGAGTATTGATACGCAGTATTTT
many	TRBV7-2	TRBJ2-7	TRBD1	CASSEDRGTGNFAYEQYF	TGTGCCAGCAGCGAGGACAGGGGGACCGGGAACTTCGCCTACGAGCAGTACTTC
.	TRBV5-6	TRBJ2-5	TRBD1	CASSIYEDRDRETQYF	TGTGCCAGCAGCATATACGAGGACAGGGATAGGGAGACCCAGTACTTC
few	TRBV28	TRBJ2-2	TRBD2	CASSFASGRAGNTGELFF	TGTGCCAGCAGTTTCGCTAGCGGGAGGGCAGGGAACACCGGGGAGCTGTTTTTT
many	TRBV28	TRBJ1-2	.	CASSPTGYYGYTF	TGTGCCAGCAGTCCGACGGGCTACTATGGCTACACCTTC
many	TRBV28	TRBJ2-7	.	CASSLEGEFSYEQYF	TGTGCCAGCAGTTTAGAGGGGGAGTTCTCCTACGAGCAGTACTTC
.	TRBV7-2	TRBJ2-7	TRBD2	CASSPGQRDGEQYF	TGTGCCAGCAGCCCCGGGCAGCGGGACGGCGAGCAGTACTTC
many	TRBV28	TRBJ1-1	.	CASARNREAFF	TGTGCCAGCGCCCGGAACCGTGAAGCTTTCTTT
.	TRBV5-6	TRBJ1-2	.	CASSSLVGAVGYGYTF	TGTGCCAGCAGCTCCCTAGTTGGGGCCGTGGGCTATGGCTACACCTTC
many	TRBV20-1	TRBJ2-7	.	CSARVLDSHNYEQYF	TGCAGTGCTCGGGTTTTGGATTCCCACAACTACGAGCAGTACTTC
.	TRBV10-3	TRBJ2-1	.	CAISEELSSYNEQFF	TGTGCCATCAGTGAGGAACTGAGCTCCTACAATGAGCAGTTCTTC
many	TRBV5-1	TRBJ2-7	TRBD2	CASSPPVAGVNEQYF	TGCGCCAGCAGCCCCCCCGTAGCGGGAGTAAACGAGCAGTACTTC
few	TRBV6-1	TRBJ1-2	.	CASGSFYGYTF	TGTGCCAGCGGGAGCTTCTATGGCTACACCTTC
few	TRBV20-1	TRBJ1-2	.	CSARDPTVYYGYTF	TGCAGTGCTAGAGATCCGACAGTTTATTATGGCTACACCTTC
few	TRBV20-1	TRBJ1-2	.	CSAISGTNYGYTF	TGCAGTGCTATATCCGGGACAAACTATGGCTACACCTTC
many	TRBV12-3/TRBV12-4	TRBJ2-3	TRBD2	CASSSVAGVSDTQYF	TGTGCCAGCAGTTCGGTAGCGGGAGTGTCAGATACGCAGTATTTT
many	TRBV12-3/TRBV12-4	TRBJ2-1	.	CASSFSEPEQFF	TGTGCCAGCAGTTTTAGCGAGCCTGAGCAGTTCTTC
few	TRBV20-1	TRBJ2-2	TRBD1	CSARDEDRLGAGELFF	TGCAGTGCTAGAGATGAGGACAGGCTCGGTGCCGGGGAGCTGTTTTTT
many	TRBV7-2	TRBJ2-7	.	CASSLAWGYEQYF	TGTGCCAGCAGCTTAGCTTGGGGATACGAGCAGTACTTC
many	TRBV18	TRBJ1-1	.	CASSFGLGSTEAFF	TGTGCCAGCTCATTCGGACTCGGAAGCACTGAAGCTTTCTTT
.	TRBV15	TRBJ2-1	.	CATSRDFSLVYNEQLF	TGTGCCACCAGCAGAGATTTCAGCTTGGTATACAATGAGCAGCTCTTC
many	TRBV30	TRBJ2-3	TRBD1	CAWSVKTGKDTQYF	TGTGCCTGGAGTGTAAAGACAGGGAAAGATACGCAGTATTTT
.	TRBV15	TRBJ1-2	.	CATSEDTIYTF	TGTGCCACCAGCGAGGACACCATCTACACCTTC
.	TRBV27	TRBJ2-1	TRBD2	CASTYRPGTSGNEQFF	TGTGCCAGCACCTACCGACCCGGGACTAGCGGTAATGAGCAGTTCTTC